One and the same sample provided the 10 T cell receptor beta chains below, sequenced in a study of blood T cell repertoires in COVID-19. The protocol was immunoSEQ multiplex PCR, while the TCRdb copy is restricted to in-frame clones and leaves out a portion. The sample contains around 300,000 clones, about 90% of which appear only once. The specimen sequenced was PBMCs or T cells enriched from blood (not recorded which). The receptors originated from a woman in her 30s who had recovered from COVID-19.

The chain links TRBV7-9 to TRBJ2-5; 10 bases match TRBD2. There are 16 residues in the CDR3. The germline V gene has CDR1 SEHNR and CDR2 FQNEAQ (reference sequence). Trimming cost V 1 base and J 5 bases; bases outside gene matches: 7. The CDR3 DNA sequence: TGTGCCAGCAGCTTAGGGGCTAGCGGGGGCCATGAGACCCAGTACTTC. Translated: CASSLGASGGHETQYF.

Only one count was recorded for this clone. Written as DNA, the CDR3 is TGTGCCAGCAGCTCAACAACAGGGGGCTCTGGAAACACCATATATTTT. As protein: CASSSTTGGSGNTIYF. The chain joins TRBV5-5 to TRBJ1-3; 8 nucleotides line up with TRBD1. With V trimmed by 3 bases and J by 0 bases, 5 bases remained unmatched. The germline V gene encodes CDR1 SGHKS and CDR2 YYEKEE (reference sequence). CDR3 size: 16 residues.

This clone was counted a single time. The gene calls are TRBV27 and TRBJ2-1, with 13 positions matching TRBD2. This CDR3 region has 14 residues. In germline, CDR1 is MNHEY, CDR2 SMNVEV (reference sequence). J was trimmed by 7 bases and V by 9 bases; bases with no gene match: 6. The CDR3 DNA follows: TGTGCCAGTAAACTAGCGGGGGGGCGGAATGAGCAGTTCTTC. This codes for CASKLAGGRNEQFF.

The V gene is TRBV30, the J gene TRBJ2-7; perhaps TRBD1 as D (5 bases). Germline CDR1 GTSNPN, CDR2 SVGIG (reference sequence). The CDR3 sequence is 13 residues long. Between the trimmed V and J ends, which lost 1 base and 7 bases, there was a span of 14 bases. CDR3 nucleotide sequence: TGTGCCTGGAGTGGGGAAGGGGCACGGGAGCAGTACTTC. It specifies CAWSGEGAREQYF.

The chain employs TRBV6-5 and TRBJ1-4; perhaps TRBD1 as D (5 bases). The CDR3 consists of 14 residues. Trimming pared 2 bases from V and 6 bases from J, leaving 10 bases between. Germline CDR1 is MNHEY and CDR2 is SVGAGI. CDR3 nucleotides: TGTGCCAGCAGTTACGGGGGGAGGTATGAAAAACTGTTTTTT. Protein product: CASSYGGRYEKLFF.

The chain is built from TRBV2 and TRBJ1-2, with D unresolved. The CDR3 length is 12 residues. Trimming shortened V by 4 bases and J by 1 base, and 4 bases separated the two germline ends. CDR1 and CDR2 from the germline V gene are SNHLY and FYNNEI. CDR3 coding DNA: TGTGCCAGCAGTGGTTATAACTATGGCTACACCTTC. Its protein product is CASSGYNYGYTF.

This chain joins TRBV19 and TRBJ1-3, with unresolved D. The CDR3 consists of 16 residues. The germline CDR1 and CDR2 sequences are LNHDA and SQIVND (reference sequence). V lost 6 bases and J lost 0, with 15 bases in between. In nucleotides, the CDR3 is TGTGCCAGTAGGGCCCCAGGTCTGAGCTCTGGAAACACCATATATTTT. Translating gives CASRAPGLSSGNTIYF.

The chain employs TRBV27 and TRBJ2-1; possibly TRBD2 for D (6 bases). CDR1 is MNHEY, CDR2 SMNVEV, per germline (reference sequence). There are 14 residues in the CDR3. V lost 8 bases to trimming and J lost 3 bases, with 14 bases between them. As DNA, the CDR3 is TGTGCCAGCGGGTGGGGGGAGAACTACAATGAGCAGTTCTTC. Its protein is CASGWGENYNEQFF.

This chain connects TRBV7-2 to TRBJ2-5; 8 bases agree with TRBD2. Germline values: CDR1 SGHTA, CDR2 FQGNSA. The CDR3 has 16 residues. Trimming took 2 bases from V and 5 from J; bases not matched to a gene: 10. CDR3 protein: CASSLLTGPGGETQYF. DNA for the CDR3: TGTGCCAGCAGCTTACTCACAGGTCCGGGGGGGGAGACCCAGTACTTC.

This clone was seen once. V is TRBV7-9 and J is TRBJ2-7; 9 positions agree with TRBD2. The CDR3 totals 16 residues. Germline CDR1 and CDR2: SEHNR and FQNEAQ (reference sequence). The junction had 11 bases not matched to a gene; V was cut back by 5 bases and J by 3 bases. The CDR3 bases are TGTGCCAGCAGCCTTCTGGGAGCGGGGGGACGCTACGAGCAGTACTTC. Encoded protein: CASSLLGAGGRYEQYF. The complete variable domain, with remaining parts taken from reference TRBV7-9 and TRBJ2-7, reads DTGVSQNPRHKITKRGQNVTFRCDPISEHNRLYWYRQTLGQGPEFLTYFQNEAQLEKSRLLSDRFSAERPKGSFSTLEIQRTEQGDSAMYLCASSLLGAGGRYEQYFGPGTRLTVT.